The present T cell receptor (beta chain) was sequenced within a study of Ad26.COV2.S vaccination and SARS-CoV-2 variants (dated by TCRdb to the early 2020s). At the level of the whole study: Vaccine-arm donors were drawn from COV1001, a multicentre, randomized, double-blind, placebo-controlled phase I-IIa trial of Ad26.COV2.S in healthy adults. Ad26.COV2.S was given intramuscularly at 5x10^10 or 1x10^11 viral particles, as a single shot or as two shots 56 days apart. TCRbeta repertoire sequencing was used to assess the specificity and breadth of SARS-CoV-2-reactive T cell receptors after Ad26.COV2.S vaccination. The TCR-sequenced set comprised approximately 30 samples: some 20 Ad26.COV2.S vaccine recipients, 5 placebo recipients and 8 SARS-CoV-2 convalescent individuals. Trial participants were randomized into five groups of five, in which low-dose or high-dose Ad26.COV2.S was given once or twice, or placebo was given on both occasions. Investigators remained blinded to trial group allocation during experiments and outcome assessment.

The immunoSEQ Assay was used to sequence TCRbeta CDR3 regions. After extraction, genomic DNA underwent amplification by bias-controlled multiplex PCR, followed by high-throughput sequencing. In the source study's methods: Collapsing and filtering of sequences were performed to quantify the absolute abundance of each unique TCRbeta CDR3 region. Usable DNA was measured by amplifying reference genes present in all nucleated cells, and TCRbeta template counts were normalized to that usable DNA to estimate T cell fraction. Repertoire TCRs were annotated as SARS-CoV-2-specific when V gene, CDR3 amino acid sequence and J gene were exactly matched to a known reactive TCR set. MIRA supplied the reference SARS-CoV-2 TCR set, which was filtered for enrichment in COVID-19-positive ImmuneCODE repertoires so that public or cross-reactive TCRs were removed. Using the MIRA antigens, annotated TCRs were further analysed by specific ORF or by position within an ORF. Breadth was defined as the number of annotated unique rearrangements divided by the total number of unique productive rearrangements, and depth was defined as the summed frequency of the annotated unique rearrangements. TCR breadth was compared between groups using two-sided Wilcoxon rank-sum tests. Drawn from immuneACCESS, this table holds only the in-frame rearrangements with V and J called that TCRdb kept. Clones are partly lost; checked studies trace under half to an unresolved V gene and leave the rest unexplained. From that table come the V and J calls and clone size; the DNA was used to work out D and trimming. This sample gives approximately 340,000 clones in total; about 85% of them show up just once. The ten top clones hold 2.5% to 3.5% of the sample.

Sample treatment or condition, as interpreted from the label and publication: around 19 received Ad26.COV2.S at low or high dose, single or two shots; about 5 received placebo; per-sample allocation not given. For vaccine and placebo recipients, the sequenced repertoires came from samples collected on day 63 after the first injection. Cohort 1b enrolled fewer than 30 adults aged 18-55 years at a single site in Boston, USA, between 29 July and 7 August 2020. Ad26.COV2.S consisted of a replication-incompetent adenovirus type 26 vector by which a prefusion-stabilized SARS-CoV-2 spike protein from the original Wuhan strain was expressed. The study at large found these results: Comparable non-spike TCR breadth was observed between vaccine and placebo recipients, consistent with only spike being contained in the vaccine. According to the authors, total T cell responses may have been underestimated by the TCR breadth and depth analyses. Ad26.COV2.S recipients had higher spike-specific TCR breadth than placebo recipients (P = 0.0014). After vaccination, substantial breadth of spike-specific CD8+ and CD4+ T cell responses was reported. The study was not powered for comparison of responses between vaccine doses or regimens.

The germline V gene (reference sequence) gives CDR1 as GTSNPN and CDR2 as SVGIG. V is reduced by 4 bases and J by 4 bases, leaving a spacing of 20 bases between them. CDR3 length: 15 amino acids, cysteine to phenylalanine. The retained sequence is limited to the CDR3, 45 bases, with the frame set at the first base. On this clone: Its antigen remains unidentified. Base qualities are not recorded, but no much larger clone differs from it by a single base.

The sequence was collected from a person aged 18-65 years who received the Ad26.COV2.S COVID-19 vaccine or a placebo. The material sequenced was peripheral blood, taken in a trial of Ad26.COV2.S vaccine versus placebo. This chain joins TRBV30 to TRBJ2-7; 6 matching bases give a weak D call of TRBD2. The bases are TGTGCCTGGAAGGTGGGCATAGATGGGGGGTACGAGCAGTACTTC. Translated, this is CAWKVGIDGGYEQYF.